This T cell receptor (beta chain) was recorded in a study of T cells in tuberculosis. Study background: T cells were selected with CD1B tetramers loaded with glucose monomycolate.

This clone was observed a few times. No alpha-beta pairing information exists for these sequences. TCRdb's copy holds only in-frame clones and misses some; the assay was immunoSEQ multiplex PCR. The data show around 60,000 clones, 80% to 85% seen once. Thawed, overnight-rested PBMC were stained with GMM-loaded CD1B tetramer, viability dye and anti-CD3, then sorted. The lipid loaded on the CD1B tetramers was C32 glucose monomycolate from Rhodococcus equi. PBMC for tetramer sorting were first depleted of CD14-expressing monocytes. Tetramer-negative cells, roughly 97,000 per donor, were also sorted. The receptor's source is an adult woman with latent tuberculosis. The sequencing sample was made of CD1b-GMM tetramer-negative cells sorted from PBMCs.

The CDR3 reads CASSLIVATNEKLFF. The CDR3 DNA reads TGTGCCAGCAGCTTGATAGTTGCAACTAATGAAAAACTGTTTTTT. The chain has TRBV5-5 and TRBJ1-4; no definite D call. Germline V gives CDR1 SGHKS, CDR2 YYEKEE (reference sequence). This CDR3 is built from 15 residues. V lost 1 base and J 0 bases, leaving 7 bases between the germline ends. Full variable domain (rest looked up from reference TRBV5-5 and TRBJ1-4): DAGVTQSPTHLIKTRGQQVTLRCSPISGHKSVSWYQQVLGQGPQFIFQYYEKEERGRGNFPDRFSARQFPNYSSELNVNALLLGDSALYLCASSLIVATNEKLFFGSGTQLSVL.